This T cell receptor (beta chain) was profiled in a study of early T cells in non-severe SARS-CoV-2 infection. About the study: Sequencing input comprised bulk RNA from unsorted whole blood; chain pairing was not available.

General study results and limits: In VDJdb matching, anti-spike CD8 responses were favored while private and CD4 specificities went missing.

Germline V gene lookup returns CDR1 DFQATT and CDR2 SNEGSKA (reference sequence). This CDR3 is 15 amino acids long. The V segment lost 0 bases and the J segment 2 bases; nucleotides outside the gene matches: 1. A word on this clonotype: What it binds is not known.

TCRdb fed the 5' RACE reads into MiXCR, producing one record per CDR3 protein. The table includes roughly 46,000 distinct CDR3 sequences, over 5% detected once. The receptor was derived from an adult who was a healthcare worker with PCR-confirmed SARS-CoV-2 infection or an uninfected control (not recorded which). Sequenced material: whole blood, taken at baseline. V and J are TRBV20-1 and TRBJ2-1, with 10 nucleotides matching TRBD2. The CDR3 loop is CSARDGTSAYNEQFF. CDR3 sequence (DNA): TGCAGTGCTAGAGATGGGACTAGCGCCTACAATGAGCAGTTCTTC.